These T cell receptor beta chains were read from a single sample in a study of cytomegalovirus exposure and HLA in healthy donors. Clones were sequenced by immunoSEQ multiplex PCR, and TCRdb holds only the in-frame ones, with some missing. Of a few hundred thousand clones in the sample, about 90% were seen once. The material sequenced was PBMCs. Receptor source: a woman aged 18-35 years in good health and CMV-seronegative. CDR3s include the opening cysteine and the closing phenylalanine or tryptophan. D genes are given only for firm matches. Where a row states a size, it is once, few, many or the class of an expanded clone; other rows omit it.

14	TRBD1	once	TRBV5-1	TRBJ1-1	TGCGCCAGCACCTACGGGACAGGGGACACTGAAGCTTTCTTT	CASTYGTGDTEAFF
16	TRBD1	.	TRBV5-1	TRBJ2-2	TGCGCCAGCAGCTTACAGACACAGGGGACCACCGGGGAGCTGTTTTTT	CASSLQTQGTTGELFF
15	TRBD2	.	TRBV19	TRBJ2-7	TGTGCCAGTAGCAACAAACCGGGACTAGCAGTCGAGCAGTACTTC	CASSNKPGLAVEQYF
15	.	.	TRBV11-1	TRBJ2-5	TGTGCCAGCAGCTTAGGCGGGAAAAACCAAGAGACCCAGTACTTC	CASSLGGKNQETQYF
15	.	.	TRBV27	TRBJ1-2	TGTGCCAGCAGCAAAAGGGGACTGGAGAACTATGGCTACACCTTC	CASSKRGLENYGYTF
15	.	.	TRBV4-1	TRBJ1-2	TGCGCCAGCAGCCAAGATCCTATTAGCCACTATGGCTACACCTTC	CASSQDPISHYGYTF
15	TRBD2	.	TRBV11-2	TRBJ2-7	TGTGCCAGCAGCTTAGGGACTAGCGGGAGTAACGAGCAGTACTTC	CASSLGTSGSNEQYF
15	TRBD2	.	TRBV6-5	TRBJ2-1	TGTGCCAGCAGTTACACGGGGGGTGGCTACAATGAGCAGTTCTTC	CASSYTGGGYNEQFF
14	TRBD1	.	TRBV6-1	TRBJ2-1	TGTGCCTCAATCACCGGGACAGTCAACAATGAGCAGTTCTTC	CASITGTVNNEQFF
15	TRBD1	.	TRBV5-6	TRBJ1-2	TGTGCCAGCAGCTCGGACAGGGTTTTAAACTATGGCTACACCTTC	CASSSDRVLNYGYTF
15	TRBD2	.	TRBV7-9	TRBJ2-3	TGTGCCAGCAGGATAATCGGGGGGAGCACAGATACGCAGTATTTT	CASRIIGGSTDTQYF
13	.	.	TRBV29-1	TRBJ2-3	TGCAGCGTTGAAACTTTCCGCACAGATACGCAGTATTTT	CSVETFRTDTQYF
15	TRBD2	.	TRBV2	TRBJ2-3	TGTGCCAGCAGCGGGGGACTAGCGCTAACAGATACGCAGTATTTT	CASSGGLALTDTQYF
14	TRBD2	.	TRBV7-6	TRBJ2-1	TGTGCCAGCTTACCACTAGCGGAATACAATGAGCAGTTCTTC	CASLPLAEYNEQFF
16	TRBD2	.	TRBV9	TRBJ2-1	TGTGCCAGCAGCGGGAGTAGCGGGACCCGAGGCAATGAGCAGTTCTTC	CASSGSSGTRGNEQFF
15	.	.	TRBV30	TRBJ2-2	TGTGCCTGGGCTCGTGTGGGGCGCAACACCGGGGAGCTGTTTTTT	CAWARVGRNTGELFF
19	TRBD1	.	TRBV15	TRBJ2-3	TGTGCCACCAGCAGATTTCCCGCTTCGGGACAGGGGGCATCAGATACGCAGTATTTT	CATSRFPASGQGASDTQYF
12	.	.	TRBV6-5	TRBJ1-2	TGTGCCAGTTCGACAGGCGACTATGGCTACACCTTC	CASSTGDYGYTF
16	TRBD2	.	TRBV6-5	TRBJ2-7	TGTGCCAGCAGTTACTCGACTAGCGGGGCTTCCTACGAGCAGTACTTC	CASSYSTSGASYEQYF
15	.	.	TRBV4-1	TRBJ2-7	TGCGCCAGCAGCCAAGTGGGGGGGCGAAGGAACGAGCAGTACTTC	CASSQVGGRRNEQYF
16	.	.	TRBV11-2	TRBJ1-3	TGTGCCAGCAGTCATATGGGGCACTCGACTGGAAACACCATATATTTT	CASSHMGHSTGNTIYF
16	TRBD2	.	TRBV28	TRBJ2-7	TGTGCCAGCAGTTTCCCTCGGACTAGCGGGAGGAACGAGCAGTACTTC	CASSFPRTSGRNEQYF
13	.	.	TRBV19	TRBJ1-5	TGTGCCAGTAGTATAGGGGCCGGGGGGCCCCAGCATTTT	CASSIGAGGPQHF
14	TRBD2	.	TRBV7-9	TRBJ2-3	TGTGCCAGCAGAACTAGCGGGAGCAAAGATACGCAGTATTTT	CASRTSGSKDTQYF
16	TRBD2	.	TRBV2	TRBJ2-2	TGTGCCAGCAGTGATCAAGCGGGAGGTTCGGTCGGGGAGCTGTTTTTT	CASSDQAGGSVGELFF
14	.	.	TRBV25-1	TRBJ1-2	TGTGCCAGCAGTGAACTCCCCGAGTACTATGGCTACACCTTC	CASSELPEYYGYTF
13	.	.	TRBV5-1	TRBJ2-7	TGCGCCAGCAGCTTGGTGTCCAGGGACGAGCAGTACTTC	CASSLVSRDEQYF
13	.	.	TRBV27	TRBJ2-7	TGTGCCAGCAGGCATCAGGGGCCTAGCGAGCAGTACTTC	CASRHQGPSEQYF
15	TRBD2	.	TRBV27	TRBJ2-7	TGTGCCAGCAGTTACGGCCTAGCGGGGGGCTACGAGCAGTACTTC	CASSYGLAGGYEQYF
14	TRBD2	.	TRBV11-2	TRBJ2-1	TGTGCCAGCAGCTCGGGACTAGCGATCGGTGAGCAGTTCTTC	CASSSGLAIGEQFF
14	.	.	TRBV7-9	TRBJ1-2	TGTGCCAGCAGCTTAGACAGGCTCATCTATGGCTACACCTTC	CASSLDRLIYGYTF
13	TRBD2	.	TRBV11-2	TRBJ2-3	TGTGCCAGCAGCTTAGTAGCGGGGGATACGCAGTATTTT	CASSLVAGDTQYF
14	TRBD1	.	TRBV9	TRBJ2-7	TGTGCCAGCAGCGACGGGACAGGGGACTACGAGCAGTACTTC	CASSDGTGDYEQYF
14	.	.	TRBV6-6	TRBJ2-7	TGTGCCAGCAGTTACACCGGGAGCTCCTACGAGCAGTACTTC	CASSYTGSSYEQYF
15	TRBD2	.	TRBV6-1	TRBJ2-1	TGTGCCAGCTTTGATAGCGGGAGGGCTTATCGAGAGCAGTTCTTC	CASFDSGRAYREQFF
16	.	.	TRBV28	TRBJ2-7	TGTGCCAGCAGTCCCATCGAGGGACATCTCTCCTACGAGCAGTACTTC	CASSPIEGHLSYEQYF
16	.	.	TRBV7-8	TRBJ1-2	TGTGCCAGCAGTCCCGAGAGGGCCACTATGACTAGGGGCTACACCTTC	CASSPERATMTRGYTF
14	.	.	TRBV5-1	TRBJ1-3	TGCGCCAGCAGCTTGCGTTCCTCTGGAAACACCATATATTTT	CASSLRSSGNTIYF
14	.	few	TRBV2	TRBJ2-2	TGTGCCAGCAGTGTGGGACTTTCGACCGGGGAGCTGTTTTTT	CASSVGLSTGELFF
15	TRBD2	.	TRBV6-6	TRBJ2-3	TGTGCCAGCAGTTACCGGCGGGAGTGGGTGGATACGCAGTATTTT	CASSYRREWVDTQYF
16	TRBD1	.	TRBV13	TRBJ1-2	TGTGCCAGCAGCCCCGGGACAGGGGGCGCGGGCTATGGCTACACCTTC	CASSPGTGGAGYGYTF
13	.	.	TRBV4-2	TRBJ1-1	TGTGCCAGCAGCTCGGACAGGAACACTGAAGCTTTCTTT	CASSSDRNTEAFF
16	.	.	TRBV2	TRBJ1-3	TGTGCCAGCAGTATGCAGCGGCCGAGCTCTGGAAACACCATATATTTT	CASSMQRPSSGNTIYF
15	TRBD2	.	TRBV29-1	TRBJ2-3	TGCAGCGTGAACCCGAGGCGGGGGGCGACAGATACGCAGTATTTT	CSVNPRRGATDTQYF
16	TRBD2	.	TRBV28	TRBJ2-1	TGTGCCAGCAGTTTCGCTGCTAGCGGCCTCCTATTAGAGCAGTTCTTC	CASSFAASGLLLEQFF
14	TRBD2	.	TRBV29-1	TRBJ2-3	TGCAGCGTGGTCGAGGCTAGCGGTACAGATACGCAGTATTTT	CSVVEASGTDTQYF
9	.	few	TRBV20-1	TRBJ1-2	TGCAGTGCCCCGTTCACCAGCACCTTC	CSAPFTSTF
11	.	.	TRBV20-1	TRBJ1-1	TGCAGTCTCGGACGGGGCACTGAAGCTTTCTTT	CSLGRGTEAFF
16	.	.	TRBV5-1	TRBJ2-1	TGCGCCAGCAGCGTGGGAGACACGGGGGTGCACAATGAGCAGTTCTTC	CASSVGDTGVHNEQFF